This T cell receptor beta chain appears in the sequencing data of a study of CD8 T cells in Susac syndrome (dated by TCRdb to between 2018 and 2021). As for the study more broadly: Whether CD8+ T cell activation and differentiation in Susac syndrome was antigen driven was tested using repertoire sequencing.

In the case of this clonotype: This receptor's antigen is unknown. No base qualities exist here, and no much larger clone lies one base off it.

What the authors observed across the whole study: The number of individuals in the TCR sequencing and HLA analysis was acknowledged as relatively small.

RNA was extracted using the RNeasy kit, and roughly 0.45 to 1 microgram was reverse transcribed with random hexamers. TCR beta CDR3 regions were amplified with the immunoSEQ multiplex PCR assay covering 54 Vbeta and 13 Jbeta segments. To correct PCR amplification bias, a synthetic template baseline was used for both primer optimization and computational correction. The source study handled its data this way. Reads were annotated to V, D and J genes according to IMGT and were analyzed with immunoSEQ Analyzer, with only productive sequences retained. Clonality was calculated as one minus the Shannon entropy normalized by log2 of the number of productive unique sequences. For each patient and control, public and private clones were evaluated within the 100 most prevalent clones. A clone was defined as Susac-specific if it was absent from the healthy and MS cohorts, from over a thousand published viral clones and from other ImmuneACCESS disease sequences. The public reads were run again by TCRdb, first through fastp at Q25 and then through MiXCR, and only productive beta chains were kept. Each CDR3 protein appears once, grouped with its most common genes and DNA. These V and J calls originate from TCRdb's pipeline instead of the authors' own analysis. The sample table records around 170,000 distinct CDR3 sequences; approximately 90% of these occur just once. More than 0.07% of the sample belongs to the ten largest clones.

The CDR3 contains 14 residues, cysteine and phenylalanine counted. The DNA shown is the 42-base CDR3, in frame from base 1. The V end loses 5 bases and the J end loses 2 bases, and a stretch of 13 bases separates them. Peripheral blood CD8+ and CD4+ T cells from healthy donors, Susac syndrome patients and multiple sclerosis patients were profiled using high-throughput TCR beta sequencing. The healthy donors served as controls matched for age and sex. Bulk CD8+ and CD4+ T cells were purified by magnetic negative isolation, while CD8+ TEMRA cells were enriched using FACS. Blood was collected in EDTA tubes and processed within 24 hours, with PBMCs isolated through density gradient centrifugation. PBMCs destined for TCR sequencing were cryopreserved in liquid nitrogen and later thawed in a 37 °C water bath. A purity of at least 90% was achieved for sorted or isolated CD4+, CD8+ and CD8+ TEMRA cells.

In this chain, TRBV12-3 or TRBV12-4 is recombined with TRBJ2-7; the D gene is not confidently resolved. The origin of this receptor is a human donor in good health. The sample taken for sequencing was CD4+ T cells from PBMCs. The bases are TGTGCCAGCAGTCCGAGGACCGATACCTACGAGCAGTACTTC. This is translated as CASSPRTDTYEQYF.